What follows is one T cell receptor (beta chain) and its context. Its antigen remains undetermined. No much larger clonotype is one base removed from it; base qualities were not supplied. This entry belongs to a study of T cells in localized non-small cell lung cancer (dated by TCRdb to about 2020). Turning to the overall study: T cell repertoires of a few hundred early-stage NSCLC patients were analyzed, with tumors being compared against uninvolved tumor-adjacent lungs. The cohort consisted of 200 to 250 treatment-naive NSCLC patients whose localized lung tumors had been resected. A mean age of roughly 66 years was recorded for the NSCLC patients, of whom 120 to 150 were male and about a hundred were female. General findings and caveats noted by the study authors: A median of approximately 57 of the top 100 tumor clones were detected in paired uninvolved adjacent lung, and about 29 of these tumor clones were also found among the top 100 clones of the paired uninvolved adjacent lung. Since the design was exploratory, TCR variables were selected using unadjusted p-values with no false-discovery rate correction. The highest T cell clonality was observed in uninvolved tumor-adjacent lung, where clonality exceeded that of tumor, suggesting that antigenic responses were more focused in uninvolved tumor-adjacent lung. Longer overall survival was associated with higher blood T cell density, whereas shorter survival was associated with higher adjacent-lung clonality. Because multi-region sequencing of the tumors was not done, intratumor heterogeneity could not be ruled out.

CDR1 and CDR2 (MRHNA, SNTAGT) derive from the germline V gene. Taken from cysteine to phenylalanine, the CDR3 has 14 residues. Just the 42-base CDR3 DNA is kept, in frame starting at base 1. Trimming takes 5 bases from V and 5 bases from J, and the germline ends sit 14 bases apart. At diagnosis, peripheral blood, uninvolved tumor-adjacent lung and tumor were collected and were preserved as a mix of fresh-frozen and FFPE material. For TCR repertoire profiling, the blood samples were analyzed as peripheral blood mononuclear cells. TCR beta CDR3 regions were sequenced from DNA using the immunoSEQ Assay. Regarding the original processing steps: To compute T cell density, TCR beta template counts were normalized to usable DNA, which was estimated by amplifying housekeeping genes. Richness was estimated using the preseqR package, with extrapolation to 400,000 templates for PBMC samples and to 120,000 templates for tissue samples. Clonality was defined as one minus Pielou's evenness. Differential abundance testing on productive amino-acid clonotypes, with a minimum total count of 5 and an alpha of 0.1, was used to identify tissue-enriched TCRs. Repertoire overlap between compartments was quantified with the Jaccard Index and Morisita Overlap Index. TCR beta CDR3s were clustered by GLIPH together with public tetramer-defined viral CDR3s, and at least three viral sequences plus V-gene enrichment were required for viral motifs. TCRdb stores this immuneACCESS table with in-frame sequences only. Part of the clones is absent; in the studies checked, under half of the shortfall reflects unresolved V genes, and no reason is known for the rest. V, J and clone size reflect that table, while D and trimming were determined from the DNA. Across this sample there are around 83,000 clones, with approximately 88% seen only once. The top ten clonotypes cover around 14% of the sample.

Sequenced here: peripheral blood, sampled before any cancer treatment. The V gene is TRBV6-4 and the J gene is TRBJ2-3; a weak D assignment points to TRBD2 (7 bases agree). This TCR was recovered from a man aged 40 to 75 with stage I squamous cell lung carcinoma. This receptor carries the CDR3 CASSRGGRGDTQYF. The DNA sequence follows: TGTGCCAGCAGTAGGGGGGGCCGTGGAGATACGCAGTATTTT.